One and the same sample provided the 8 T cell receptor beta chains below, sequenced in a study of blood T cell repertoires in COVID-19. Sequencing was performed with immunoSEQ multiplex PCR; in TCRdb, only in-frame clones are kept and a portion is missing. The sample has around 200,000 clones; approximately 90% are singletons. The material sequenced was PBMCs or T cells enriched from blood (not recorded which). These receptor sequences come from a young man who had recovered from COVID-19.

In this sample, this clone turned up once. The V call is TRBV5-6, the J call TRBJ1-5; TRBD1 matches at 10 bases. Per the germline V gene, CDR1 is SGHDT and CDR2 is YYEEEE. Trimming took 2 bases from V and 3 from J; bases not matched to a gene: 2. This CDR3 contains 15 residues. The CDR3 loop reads CASSFGTGDNQPQHF. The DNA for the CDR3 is TGTGCCAGCAGCTTCGGGACAGGGGACAATCAGCCCCAGCATTTT. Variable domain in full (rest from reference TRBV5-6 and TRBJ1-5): DAGVTQSPTHLIKTRGQQVTLRCSPKSGHDTVSWYQQALGQGPQFIFQYYEEEERQRGNFPDRFSGHQFPNYSSELNVNALLLGDSALYLCASSFGTGDNQPQHFGDGTRLSIL.

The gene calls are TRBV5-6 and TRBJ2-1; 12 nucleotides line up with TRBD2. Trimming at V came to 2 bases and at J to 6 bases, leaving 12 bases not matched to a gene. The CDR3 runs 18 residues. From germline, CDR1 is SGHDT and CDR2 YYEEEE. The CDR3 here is CASSFGPTSGGMFNEQFF. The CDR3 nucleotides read TGTGCCAGCAGCTTTGGCCCGACTAGCGGGGGAATGTTCAATGAGCAGTTCTTC.

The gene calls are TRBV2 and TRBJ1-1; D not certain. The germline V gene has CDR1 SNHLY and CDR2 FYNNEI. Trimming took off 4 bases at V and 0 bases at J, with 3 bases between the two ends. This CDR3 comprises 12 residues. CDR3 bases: TGTGCCAGCAGTGGGCTGAACACTGAAGCTTTCTTT. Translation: CASSGLNTEAFF.

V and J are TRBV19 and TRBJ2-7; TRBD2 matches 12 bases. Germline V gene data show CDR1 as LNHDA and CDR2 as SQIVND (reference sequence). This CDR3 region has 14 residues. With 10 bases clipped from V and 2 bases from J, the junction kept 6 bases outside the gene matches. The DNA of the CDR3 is TGTGCCACCAGGACTAGCGGGAAAACCTACGAGCAGTACTTC. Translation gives CATRTSGKTYEQYF.

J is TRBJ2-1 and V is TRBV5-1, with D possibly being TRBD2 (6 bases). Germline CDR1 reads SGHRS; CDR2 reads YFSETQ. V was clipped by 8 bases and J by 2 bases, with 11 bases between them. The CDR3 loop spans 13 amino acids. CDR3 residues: CASRPSAYNEQFF. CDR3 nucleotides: TGCGCCAGTCGCCCTAGCGCCTACAATGAGCAGTTCTTC.

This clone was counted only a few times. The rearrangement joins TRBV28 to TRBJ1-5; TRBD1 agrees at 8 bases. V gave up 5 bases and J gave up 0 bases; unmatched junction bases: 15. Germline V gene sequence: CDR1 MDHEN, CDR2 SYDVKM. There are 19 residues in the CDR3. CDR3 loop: CASSPYLTGGGFSNQPQHF. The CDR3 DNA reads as TGTGCCAGCAGTCCATACTTAACAGGGGGGGGGTTTAGCAATCAGCCCCAGCATTTT.

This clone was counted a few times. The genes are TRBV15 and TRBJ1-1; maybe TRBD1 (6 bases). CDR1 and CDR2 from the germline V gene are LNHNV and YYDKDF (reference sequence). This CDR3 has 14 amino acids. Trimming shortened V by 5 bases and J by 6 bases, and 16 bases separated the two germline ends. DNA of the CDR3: TGTGCCACCAGCTTTGACAGGTTGGCCCCTGAAGCTTTCTTT. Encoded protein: CATSFDRLAPEAFF.

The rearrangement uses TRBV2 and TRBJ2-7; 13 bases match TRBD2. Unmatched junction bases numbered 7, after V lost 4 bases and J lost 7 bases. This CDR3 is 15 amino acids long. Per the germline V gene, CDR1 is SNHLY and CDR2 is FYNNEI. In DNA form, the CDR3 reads TGTGCCAGCAGTGGGACTAGCGGGGGTCCCGTGGAGCAGTACTTC. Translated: CASSGTSGGPVEQYF.